Listed here are 16 T cell receptor beta chains from one sample, sequenced in a study of blood T cell repertoires in COVID-19. The repertoire was sequenced with immunoSEQ multiplex PCR; TCRdb's copy has only in-frame clones and lacks some. The profile covers around 200,000 clones, with 75% to 90% appearing a single time and under 0.85% taken by the ten largest. The sequenced sample consisted of PBMCs or T cells enriched from blood (not recorded which). The receptors here all came from a woman in her late teens or twenties who had recovered from COVID-19.

This chain links TRBV3-1 (or the pseudogene TRBV3-2) with TRBJ1-5; D is unclear. The V end lost 7 bases, the J end lost 2 bases, and 9 bases lay between the germline ends. The V gene's germline CDR1 is LGHDT and CDR2 YNNKEL (reference sequence). CDR3 length equals 13 residues. Here the CDR3 reads CASINSCNQPQHF. CDR3 coding DNA: TGTGCCAGCATCAACAGTTGCAATCAGCCCCAGCATTTT.

The chain joins TRBV7-6 to TRBJ2-3; D perhaps matches TRBD2 (6 bases). The CDR3 is 15 residues long. Germline CDR1 is SGHVS and CDR2 is FNYEAQ. The V gene lost 5 bases and the J gene lost 2 bases, with 14 bases spanning the gap. The CDR3 reads CASSPNSGNTDTQYF. CDR3 nucleotide sequence: TGTGCCAGCAGCCCAAATAGCGGAAACACAGATACGCAGTATTTT.

This clone appeared once. This chain joins TRBV9 and TRBJ1-4, with D unclear. This CDR3 comprises 17 residues. The V gene lost 3 bases and the J gene lost 0 bases, with 15 bases spanning the gap. Germline assignment: CDR1 SGDLS and CDR2 YYNGEE. The CDR3 DNA is TGTGCCAGCAGCGGCCCTGACGGAGTTGCAACTAATGAAAAACTGTTTTTT. Protein sequence: CASSGPDGVATNEKLFF.

Written as DNA, the CDR3 is TGCGCCAGCAGCCAAGAAGCTAGCCGGCACTATGGCTACACCTTC. Protein product: CASSQEASRHYGYTF. The chain carries TRBV4-1 and TRBJ1-2; unclear D gene. CDR1 and CDR2 from the germline V gene are MGHRA and YSYEKL. The CDR3 extends over 15 amino acids. Trimming removed 0 bases at V and 3 bases at J, with 11 bases between.

This clone appeared a single time. The same CDR3 also results from other DNA sequences found in this sample. This chain joins TRBV11-3 and TRBJ2-3, with D unclear. The CDR3 loop spans 14 amino acids. Germline V gene sequence: CDR1 SGHNT, CDR2 YENEEA. With 0 bases removed from V and 2 bases from J, the gap between germline ends came to 6 bases. For the CDR3, the DNA is TGTGCCAGCAGCTTAGACGGTAACACAGATACGCAGTATTTT. This translates into CASSLDGNTDTQYF.

This chain joins TRBV6-5 and TRBJ1-1, with D uncertain. Germline V gene data show CDR1 as MNHEY and CDR2 as SVGAGI. The CDR3 has 13 residues. Trimming left V 5 bases short and J 0 bases short, with 7 bases between. CDR3: CASSHGVNTEAFF. Written as DNA, the CDR3 is TGTGCCAGCAGTCACGGGGTGAACACTGAAGCTTTCTTT.

The chain is built from TRBV28 and TRBJ2-3; 10 bases map to TRBD2. V was pared by 0 bases and J by 4 bases, with 4 bases of the junction left unmatched. The CDR3 runs to 16 residues. Germline-derived CDR1 and CDR2 are MDHEN and SYDVKM. In DNA form, the CDR3 reads TGTGCCAGCAGTTTATGGGGAAGCGGGAGGGCAGATACGCAGTATTTT. It codes for CASSLWGSGRADTQYF.

The chain links TRBV19 to TRBJ2-7; D gene unclear. The CDR3 has 15 amino acids. Trimming cost V 3 bases and J 6 bases, with 18 bases left between them. Germline loops: CDR1 LNHDA, CDR2 SQIVND (reference sequence). The CDR3 loop reads CASSMIANKAAEQYF. In DNA, the CDR3 is TGTGCCAGTAGTATGATAGCCAACAAGGCGGCCGAGCAGTACTTC.

The chain combines TRBV27 with TRBJ2-7; 8 positions match TRBD2. The CDR3 contains 18 residues. The germline V gene has CDR1 MNHEY and CDR2 SMNVEV (reference sequence). With V trimmed by 3 bases and J by 2 bases, 15 bases remained unmatched. CDR3 DNA sequence: TGTGCCAGCAGTTTTCCGGGGGGGGTGGACGTTTTAACCTACGAGCAGTACTTC. This sequence encodes CASSFPGGVDVLTYEQYF.

The genes are TRBV27 and TRBJ2-5; no clear D gene. This CDR3 spans 11 amino acids. Germline loops: CDR1 MNHEY, CDR2 SMNVEV (reference sequence). V was pared by 6 bases and J by 5 bases, with 7 bases between. The CDR3 nucleotides are TGTGCCAGCAGGCTCGGGGAGACCCAGTACTTC. Translating gives CASRLGETQYF.

The chain is built from TRBV27 and TRBJ1-6; tentative D call: TRBD1 (5 bases). Trimming took off 3 bases at V and 6 bases at J, with 9 bases between the two ends. CDR3 length: 14 amino acids. Germline V gene data show CDR1 as MNHEY and CDR2 as SMNVEV (reference sequence). The CDR3 DNA reads as TGTGCCAGCAGTTTTCGACAGATTAATTCACCCCTCCACTTT. This gives the protein CASSFRQINSPLHF.

V usage is TRBV24-1 and J usage is TRBJ2-3; 14 bases agree with TRBD2. Germline CDR1 is KGHDR and CDR2 is SFDVKD. The CDR3 runs 19 residues. V lost 5 bases and J lost 4; bases outside the gene matches: 13. The CDR3 spells CATSGIGTSGRVVPDTQYF. Here the CDR3 DNA reads TGTGCCACCAGTGGGATAGGGACTAGCGGGAGAGTGGTTCCAGATACGCAGTATTTT.

This clone came up a few times. The chain recombines TRBV9 with TRBJ2-1; D remains ambiguous. Trimming took 0 bases from V and 4 from J, leaving 5 bases between them. The CDR3 extends over 13 amino acids. Per the germline V gene, CDR1 is SGDLS and CDR2 is YYNGEE. The CDR3 coding sequence is TGTGCCAGCAGCGTAGGAGATTACAATGAGCAGTTCTTC. This translates into CASSVGDYNEQFF.

The chain combines TRBV28 with TRBJ2-7; 13 bases align to TRBD2. Germline values: CDR1 MDHEN, CDR2 SYDVKM. The CDR3 runs to 16 residues. V lost 6 bases to trimming and J lost 4 bases; unmatched junction nucleotides: 9. The CDR3 DNA is TGTGCCAGCAGGAGGACTAGCGGGAGTGGTATTTACGAGCAGTACTTC. This codes for CASRRTSGSGIYEQYF.

This chain joins TRBV6-5 and TRBJ1-1; 8 bases map to TRBD1. Germline lookup yields CDR1 MNHEY and CDR2 SVGAGI. The CDR3 has 14 amino acids. V was pared by 5 bases and J by 6 bases, with 8 bases of the junction left unmatched. As DNA, the CDR3 is TGTGCCAGCAGTCCCCCGACAGGGGTCCCTGAAGCTTTCTTT. This gives the protein CASSPPTGVPEAFF.

The table lists this clone with a count of one. The rearrangement joins TRBV10-3 to TRBJ1-4, with 8 bases lining up with TRBD1. Germline-derived CDR1 and CDR2 are ENHRY and SYGVKD. V lost 4 bases and J lost 7; bases outside the gene matches: 5. This CDR3 region has 14 residues. In DNA, the CDR3 is TGTGCCATCAGTGCAGGGGGCGTAGGTGAAAAACTGTTTTTT. This gives the protein CAISAGGVGEKLFF.